This T cell receptor (beta chain) derives from a study of human T cells and chemical hapten exposure. Turning to the study itself: On roughly 2 cm by roughly 2 cm of upper inner arm skin, sensitization was performed with 2% DPC.

Attachment of unique molecular identifiers to individual cDNA molecules was performed in the library. TCRdb re-analysed the RACE reads in MiXCR, keeping a single row per CDR3 protein. Among 45,000 to 70,000 distinct CDR3 sequences listed, approximately 8.6% were seen once. Germline V gives CDR1 DFQATT, CDR2 SNEGSKA (reference sequence). The CDR3 contains 13 residues. Note on this clonotype: Given a much more abundant clone one base away, this may be a read error.

Time point meaning: patch test 1, 2 weeks after DPC sensitization. As to treatment: therapeutic diphenylcyclopropenone sensitization with weekly scalp DPC. Researchers extracted total RNA from unfractionated whole blood. Sample: whole blood, taken in connection with sensitization to the hapten diphenylcyclopropenone (DPC). This receptor was identified in a woman aged 40 to 55 with alopecia areata. Some clones in this sample may be carry-over from other donors' samples. This chain joins TRBV20-1 and TRBJ2-7; possibly TRBD1 or TRBD2 for D (5 bases each). The CDR3 region is CCAFRDGTYEQYF. CDR3 nucleotides: TGCTGTGCGTTCCGGGACGGGACCTACGAGCAGTACTTC.